A selection of T cell receptor beta chains follows, all from one sample in a study of T cells in localized non-small cell lung cancer. Produced via immunoSEQ multiplex PCR; TCRdb's table is partial and in-frame only. The repertoire holds over 40,000 clones, with roughly 84% as singletons. The starting material was peripheral blood mononuclear cells, obtained before any cancer treatment. The receptor source for this set is a man aged 35 to 70 with stage III lung adenocarcinoma. Each CDR3 is given with its conserved first and last residue. A D gene is named only where the DNA matches it firmly. Size values are once, few and many counts, or a class for expanded clones, and some rows have none.

d_gene: .
j_gene: TRBJ2-6
abundance: .
v_gene: TRBV10-3
CDR3aa: CAISESVPRAGANVLTF
CDR3nt: TGTGCCATCAGTGAGTCGGTCCCACGAGCTGGGGCCAACGTCCTGACTTTC

d_gene: TRBD1
j_gene: TRBJ2-7
abundance: .
v_gene: TRBV7-9
CDR3aa: CASSISGQTYEQYF
CDR3nt: TGTGCCAGCAGCATTTCGGGACAGACCTACGAGCAGTACTTC

d_gene: .
j_gene: TRBJ1-2
abundance: .
v_gene: TRBV19
CDR3aa: CASSIDSTYGYTF
CDR3nt: TGTGCCAGTAGTATCGACTCTACCTATGGCTACACCTTC

d_gene: .
j_gene: TRBJ2-1
abundance: .
v_gene: TRBV25-1
CDR3aa: CASSELGPSSYNEQFF
CDR3nt: TGTGCCAGCAGTGAACTCGGTCCTAGCTCCTACAATGAGCAGTTCTTC

d_gene: TRBD2
j_gene: TRBJ2-1
abundance: .
v_gene: TRBV7-3
CDR3aa: CASSGSGGSYNEQFF
CDR3nt: TGTGCCAGCAGCGGGAGCGGGGGGTCCTACAATGAGCAGTTCTTC

d_gene: .
j_gene: TRBJ1-2
abundance: .
v_gene: TRBV2
CDR3aa: CASSASRHVSYGYTF
CDR3nt: TGTGCCAGCAGTGCAAGCAGACACGTCTCCTATGGCTACACCTTC

d_gene: .
j_gene: TRBJ1-2
abundance: .
v_gene: TRBV4-2
CDR3aa: CASSQEHYGYTF
CDR3nt: TGTGCCAGCAGCCAAGAACACTATGGCTACACCTTC

d_gene: .
j_gene: TRBJ2-3
abundance: .
v_gene: TRBV9
CDR3aa: CASSVSTGVDTQYF
CDR3nt: TGTGCCAGCAGCGTGAGCACCGGGGTGGATACGCAGTATTTT

d_gene: .
j_gene: TRBJ1-2
abundance: .
v_gene: TRBV11-2
CDR3aa: CASSSDSQGHYGYTF
CDR3nt: TGTGCCAGCAGCTCCGACTCACAGGGACACTATGGCTACACCTTC

d_gene: .
j_gene: TRBJ2-1
abundance: .
v_gene: TRBV15
CDR3aa: CAIGAALSSYNEQFF
CDR3nt: TGTGCCATAGGGGCGGCCCTTAGCTCCTACAATGAGCAGTTCTTC

d_gene: .
j_gene: TRBJ1-1
abundance: .
v_gene: TRBV27
CDR3aa: CASSRTENTEAFF
CDR3nt: TGTGCCAGCAGTAGGACGGAGAACACTGAAGCTTTCTTT

d_gene: .
j_gene: TRBJ1-2
abundance: .
v_gene: TRBV19
CDR3aa: CASSLEVRPPYGYTF
CDR3nt: TGTGCCAGTAGTCTCGAGGTTAGGCCGCCCTATGGCTACACCTTC

d_gene: .
j_gene: TRBJ1-2
abundance: .
v_gene: TRBV13
CDR3aa: CASRGGQSYGYTF
CDR3nt: TGTGCCAGCAGGGGGGGGCAGAGCTATGGCTACACCTTC

d_gene: .
j_gene: TRBJ1-2
abundance: once
v_gene: TRBV19
CDR3aa: CASKPEGKDGYTF
CDR3nt: TGTGCCAGTAAGCCGGAAGGAAAGGATGGCTACACCTTC

d_gene: .
j_gene: TRBJ2-1
abundance: .
v_gene: TRBV18
CDR3aa: CASSPPSRTLYNEQFF
CDR3nt: TGTGCCAGCTCACCACCTTCCCGGACCCTCTACAATGAGCAGTTCTTC

d_gene: TRBD2
j_gene: TRBJ2-7
abundance: .
v_gene: TRBV7-9
CDR3aa: CASSLGRGGGLLSDEQYF
CDR3nt: TGTGCCAGCAGCTTAGGACGCGGCGGGGGACTCTTAAGCGACGAGCAGTACTTC

d_gene: .
j_gene: TRBJ1-5
abundance: .
v_gene: TRBV19
CDR3aa: CASSPSEGGSNQPQHF
CDR3nt: TGTGCCAGTAGTCCCTCGGAAGGGGGGAGCAATCAGCCCCAGCATTTT

d_gene: .
j_gene: TRBJ2-3
abundance: .
v_gene: TRBV7-3
CDR3aa: CASSLNAEPTDTQYF
CDR3nt: TGTGCCAGCAGCTTAAATGCGGAGCCCACAGATACGCAGTATTTT

d_gene: .
j_gene: TRBJ1-5
abundance: .
v_gene: TRBV19
CDR3aa: CASRQGNQPQHF
CDR3nt: TGTGCCTCAAGGCAGGGCAATCAGCCCCAGCATTTT

d_gene: .
j_gene: TRBJ2-7
abundance: once
v_gene: TRBV11-2
CDR3aa: CASSITLTRDHPYEQYF
CDR3nt: TGTGCCAGCAGCATCACCTTGACCAGGGATCACCCCTACGAGCAGTACTTC

d_gene: TRBD1
j_gene: TRBJ1-1
abundance: .
v_gene: TRBV11-2
CDR3aa: CASSWDRAAGTEAFF
CDR3nt: TGTGCCAGCAGCTGGGACAGGGCTGCAGGCACTGAAGCTTTCTTT

d_gene: TRBD2
j_gene: TRBJ2-1
abundance: .
v_gene: TRBV6-1
CDR3aa: CASSTSGRWDNEQFF
CDR3nt: TGTGCCAGCAGCACTAGCGGGAGATGGGACAATGAGCAGTTCTTC

d_gene: .
j_gene: TRBJ1-2
abundance: .
v_gene: TRBV9
CDR3aa: CASSVDTARARYGYTF
CDR3nt: TGTGCCAGCAGCGTAGATACCGCCCGCGCGCGGTATGGCTACACCTTC

d_gene: .
j_gene: TRBJ1-1
abundance: few
v_gene: TRBV27
CDR3aa: CASSFSRDTEAFF
CDR3nt: TGTGCCAGCAGTTTCAGCAGGGACACTGAAGCTTTCTTT

d_gene: .
j_gene: TRBJ2-3
abundance: .
v_gene: TRBV5-1
CDR3aa: CASSLAGRRADTQYF
CDR3nt: TGCGCCAGCAGTCTGGCGGGGAGGAGGGCAGATACGCAGTATTTT

d_gene: .
j_gene: TRBJ1-5
abundance: .
v_gene: TRBV6-1
CDR3aa: CASSEYRSNQPQHF
CDR3nt: TGTGCCAGCAGTGAATACAGAAGCAATCAGCCCCAGCATTTT

d_gene: .
j_gene: TRBJ2-4
abundance: .
v_gene: TRBV11-2
CDR3aa: CASSSGQSNIQYF
CDR3nt: TGTGCCAGCAGCTCCGGACAGTCAAACATTCAGTACTTC

d_gene: .
j_gene: TRBJ2-3
abundance: .
v_gene: TRBV7-2
CDR3aa: CASSLRVSPDTQYF
CDR3nt: TGTGCCAGCAGCTTAAGGGTGTCACCAGATACGCAGTATTTT

d_gene: .
j_gene: TRBJ2-7
abundance: .
v_gene: TRBV15
CDR3aa: CATSRDRGQGNEQYF
CDR3nt: TGTGCCACCAGCAGAGATAGGGGCCAGGGTAACGAGCAGTACTTC

d_gene: .
j_gene: TRBJ2-7
abundance: .
v_gene: TRBV7-2
CDR3aa: CASSPSVASYEQYF
CDR3nt: TGTGCCAGCAGCCCATCGGTCGCCTCCTACGAGCAGTACTTC

d_gene: .
j_gene: TRBJ1-2
abundance: .
v_gene: TRBV29-1
CDR3aa: CSVEAGAGGYTF
CDR3nt: TGCAGCGTTGAGGCAGGGGCGGGTGGCTACACCTTC

d_gene: .
j_gene: TRBJ2-7
abundance: .
v_gene: TRBV5-1
CDR3aa: CASSYLGQREEGQYF
CDR3nt: TGCGCCAGCAGCTACCTAGGCCAGAGGGAGGAAGGGCAGTACTTC